The present entry profiles one T cell receptor beta chain with its context. Original processing notes: Quantification of nucleated cells was approximated via reference gene primer amplification. Assay: immunoSEQ multiplex PCR; the TCRdb copy retains only in-frame clones and omits some. The V and J calls and clone size come from that table; D and trimming were worked out from the DNA. The top ten clones hold 10% of a sample with about 160,000 clones, more than 65% of them seen once. Germline-derived CDR1 and CDR2 are MDHEN and SYDVKM. The CDR3 runs to 15 residues. Trimming removed 6 bases from V and 6 bases from J, with 17 bases in between. This entry comes from a study of blood T cell repertoires in COVID-19. At the level of the study: The United States, Italy and Spain provided the acute and convalescent COVID-19 samples. PBMCs, B-cell-depleted T cells, or T cells provided the cDNA or gDNA that made up the material.

The sequence was obtained from a woman of 80 years or more with active or convalescent COVID-19. The sequenced material came from peripheral blood. This sequence joins TRBV28 and TRBJ1-4; weak D call: TRBD1 (6 bases). The CDR3 is CASSPLGRGDEKLFF. The CDR3 region has the DNA TGTGCCAGCAGCCCACTTGGCAGGGGTGATGAAAAACTGTTTTTT.